The 28 T cell receptor beta chains below were found in one sample sequenced in a study of OX40 agonist ivuxolimab in advanced cancers. Libraries were prepared by immunoSEQ multiplex PCR; TCRdb keeps only in-frame clonotypes and omits some of them. The table records roughly 61,000 clones, more than 80% of them present only once. The sequencing used CD4+ or CD8+ T cells sorted from blood, collected in a trial of the OX40 agonist ivuxolimab. These receptors were taken from an adult with an advanced solid tumor such as melanoma, head and neck, liver or kidney cancer.

The V and J genes are TRBV9 and TRBJ2-3; D unclear. V was pared by 0 bases and J by 0 bases, with 8 bases between. The CDR3 sequence is 15 residues long. Germline-derived CDR1 and CDR2 are SGDLS and YYNGEE. This chain's CDR3 is CASSVGVTSTDTQYF. The CDR3 bases are TGTGCCAGCAGCGTAGGCGTTACTAGCACAGATACGCAGTATTTT. Drawing the rest from reference TRBV9 and TRBJ2-3, the complete variable domain is DSGVTQTPKHLITATGQRVTLRCSPRSGDLSVYWYQQSLDQGLQFLIQYYNGEERAKGNILERFSAQQFPDLHSELNLSSLELGDSALYFCASSVGVTSTDTQYFGPGTRLTVL.

The chain carries TRBV6-1 and TRBJ1-2; 7 bases fit TRBD1. J lost 1 base, V lost 4 bases, and 18 bases had no gene match. CDR3 size: 19 residues. CDR1 MNHNS and CDR2 SASEGT come from the germline V gene. DNA for the CDR3: TGTGCCAGCAGTGCGAAGGGAAGGGACAGCCGCTCTATTAACTATGGCTACACCTTC. The encoded protein is CASSAKGRDSRSINYGYTF.

This clone appeared once. The chain is built from TRBV7-8 and TRBJ2-7, with 8 bases fitting TRBD2. V lost 1 base and J lost 9; bases outside the gene matches: 14. Germline values: CDR1 SGHVS, CDR2 FQNEAQ. CDR3 length: 16 residues. The CDR3 is CASSLETAGGRTGQYF. CDR3 bases: TGTGCCAGCAGCTTAGAGACGGCGGGGGGTAGGACGGGGCAGTACTTC.

This CDR3 is CASSAGSGGVRQPQHF. The CDR3 DNA sequence: TGTGCCAGCAGTGCGGGATCAGGGGGAGTTCGACAGCCCCAGCATTTT. The chain combines TRBV6-1 with TRBJ1-5, with 7 bases aligning to TRBD1. The CDR3 contains 16 residues. V was pared by 4 bases and J by 7 bases, with 13 bases of the junction left unmatched. In germline, CDR1 is MNHNS, CDR2 SASEGT.

The chain couples TRBV9 to TRBJ2-2; perhaps TRBD1 as D (5 bases). Germline V CDR1 and CDR2: SGDLS, YYNGEE. The CDR3 totals 16 residues. Trimming removed 4 bases from V and 6 bases from J, with 19 bases in between. In nucleotides, the CDR3 is TGTGCCAGCAGCCCCTTGGCAGGGAACGGCCCCGGGGAGCTGTTTTTT. Translated, it gives CASSPLAGNGPGELFF.

Within the sample, this clone is medium-sized. This chain links TRBV10-3 with TRBJ1-2; D call uncertain. The CDR3 consists of 14 residues. Germline lookup yields CDR1 ENHRY and CDR2 SYGVKD. V lost 0 bases and J lost 2, with 7 bases in between. The CDR3 sequence: CAISESLGNYGYTF. As DNA, the CDR3 is TGTGCCATCAGTGAGTCGTTGGGGAACTATGGCTACACCTTC.

The gene calls are TRBV18 and TRBJ2-7; no definite D call. Germline V gives CDR1 KGHSH, CDR2 LQKENI. The V gene lost 4 bases and the J gene lost 2 bases, with 12 bases spanning the gap. This CDR3 is 14 amino acids long. CDR3 DNA sequence: TGTGCCAGCTCACACCCGAATTCTCCCTACGAGCAGTACTTC. Translation gives CASSHPNSPYEQYF.

The chain has TRBV7-8 and TRBJ1-3; unclear D gene. Germline-derived CDR1 and CDR2 are SGHVS and FQNEAQ. This CDR3 region has 15 residues. The V end lost 5 bases, the J end lost 0 bases, and 11 bases lay between the germline ends. CDR3 sequence: CASSPTESSGNTIYF. Written as DNA, the CDR3 is TGTGCCAGCAGCCCGACGGAGAGCTCTGGAAACACCATATATTTT. The complete variable domain, with remaining parts taken from reference TRBV7-8 and TRBJ1-3, reads GAGVSQSPRYKVAKRGQDVALRCDPISGHVSLFWYQQALGQGPEFLTYFQNEAQLDKSGLPSDRFFAERPEGSVSTLKIQRTQQEDSAVYLCASSPTESSGNTIYFGEGSWLTVV.

The rearrangement uses TRBV5-5 and TRBJ2-2, with 7 bases identical to TRBD1. The germline CDR1 and CDR2 sequences are SGHKS and YYEKEE (reference sequence). The trim removed 4 bases at V and 3 bases at J, leaving 6 bases unmatched. The CDR3 consists of 15 residues. The CDR3 region has the DNA TGTGCCAGCAGCCGTTGGGGGACAGACACCGGGGAGCTGTTTTTT. Translation gives CASSRWGTDTGELFF.

The CDR3 protein is CASSLSGTGGEKLFF. In DNA, the CDR3 is TGTGCCAGCAGCTTAAGTGGGACAGGGGGCGAAAAACTGTTTTTT. The chain has TRBV7-2 and TRBJ1-4; TRBD1 matches 12 bases. J lost 8 bases, V lost 2 bases, and 3 bases had no gene match. This CDR3 has 15 amino acids. Germline V CDR1 and CDR2: SGHTA, FQGNSA.

This clone appeared a single time. This chain joins TRBV5-6 and TRBJ1-3; D unresolved. CDR1 SGHDT and CDR2 YYEEEE come from the germline V gene. Trimming left V 7 bases short and J 2 bases short, with 13 bases between. This CDR3 is 14 amino acids long. The CDR3 reads CASHRWGPGNTIYF. The CDR3 DNA follows: TGTGCCAGCCACCGGTGGGGTCCTGGAAACACCATATATTTT.

This clone was seen a single time. V and J are TRBV5-8 and TRBJ1-3, with 8 bases matching TRBD1. The CDR3 runs to 15 residues. V dropped 5 bases and J dropped 4; count of bases not matched to a gene: 8. CDR1 and CDR2 (germline): SGHTS, YDEGEE. The CDR3 reads CASSFRGDRGNTIYF. In DNA form, the CDR3 reads TGTGCCAGCAGTTTCAGGGGGGACAGGGGAAACACCATATATTTT.

With regard to this clone: Relative to the germline gene, one junction end is altered; a read error may explain this. Other DNA sequences in this specimen translate into the identical CDR3. The chain is built from TRBV6-6 and TRBJ1-2; 9 bases fit TRBD1. Germline CDR1 MNHNY, CDR2 SVGAGI (reference sequence). The CDR3 covers 14 residues. The CDR3 reads CASSYTGGDYGYTF. The DNA of the CDR3 is TGTGCCAGCAGTTACACAGGGGGCGACTATGGCTACACCTTT.

In regard to this clone: The germline gene is not matched at one end of the junction; a read error may be the cause. J is TRBJ2-7 and V is TRBV27, with 11 bases matching TRBD1. CDR1 MNHEY and CDR2 SMNVEV come from the germline V gene (reference sequence). CDR3 size: 15 residues. Here the CDR3 reads CASSFWTGGSSEQYF. CDR3 sequence (DNA): TGTGCCAGCAGTTTTTGGACAGGGGGCTCCTCCGAGCAGTACTTC.

The chain links TRBV6-5 to TRBJ1-2; 9 nucleotides match TRBD1. The J segment lost 5 bases and the V segment lost 10 bases, leaving 8 bases of the junction unmatched. CDR3 length: 13 residues. Germline CDR1 and CDR2: MNHEY and SVGAGI. The CDR3 DNA reads as TGTGCCAAACGCCGGGACAGGGATTATGGCTACACCTTC. Translated: CAKRRDRDYGYTF.

This clone was seen just once. This sequence joins TRBV27 and TRBJ1-4; D not certain. The CDR3 totals 17 residues. Germline V CDR1 and CDR2: MNHEY, SMNVEV (reference sequence). The V end was cut by 5 bases, the J end by 1 base, with 17 bases between. In DNA, the CDR3 is TGTGCCAGCAGTCGAGCAGGTTTGCTCCTAACTAATGAAAAACTGTTTTTT. As protein: CASSRAGLLLTNEKLFF.

This rearrangement joins TRBV28 to TRBJ1-5, with a possible D match to TRBD1 (5 bases). CDR1 and CDR2 from the germline V gene are MDHEN and SYDVKM. V lost 5 bases and J lost 2, with 13 bases in between. CDR3 length: 15 residues. This CDR3 reads CASSMWGEGNQPQHF. The CDR3 DNA reads TGTGCCAGCAGTATGTGGGGGGAGGGCAATCAGCCCCAGCATTTT. The full variable domain, rest sourced from reference TRBV28 and TRBJ1-5, is DVKVTQSSRYLVKRTGEKVFLECVQDMDHENMFWYRQDPGLGLRLIYFSYDVKMKEKGDIPEGYSVSREKKERFSLILESASTNQTSMYLCASSMWGEGNQPQHFGDGTRLSIL.

This sequence joins TRBV6-5 and TRBJ2-2; 10 positions agree with TRBD1. The ends lost 8 bases at V and 6 bases at J; junction bases unmatched: 9. The CDR3 is 15 amino acids. Germline CDR1 and CDR2: MNHEY and SVGAGI. In DNA form, the CDR3 reads TGTGCCAGCCGCACGGGACAGGGGTGGTCCGGGGAGCTGTTTTTT. It codes for CASRTGQGWSGELFF.

The chain recombines TRBV14 with TRBJ1-1; the D is unclear. V was shortened by 5 bases and J by 2 bases, with 6 bases between the two germline ends. Per the germline V gene, CDR1 is SGHDN and CDR2 is FVKESK. This CDR3 comprises 12 residues. CDR3 sequence reads: CASSVLNTEAFF. For the CDR3, the DNA is TGTGCCAGCAGCGTGCTTAACACTGAAGCTTTCTTT.

This clone has a handful of counts. The chain employs TRBV27 and TRBJ2-7; 7 bases line up with TRBD2. V was pared by 2 bases and J by 0 bases, with 4 bases of the junction left unmatched. Germline V gives CDR1 MNHEY, CDR2 SMNVEV (reference sequence). This CDR3 is 15 amino acids long. The CDR3 DNA follows: TGTGCCAGCAGTTTAACGGCTAGCGGCTCCTACGAGCAGTACTTC. Translating gives CASSLTASGSYEQYF.

The chain links TRBV5-4 to TRBJ2-2; D remains ambiguous. CDR1 SGHNT and CDR2 YYREEE come from the germline V gene (reference sequence). This CDR3 region has 14 residues. Between the trimmed V and J ends, which lost 4 bases and 3 bases, there was a span of 10 bases. CDR3 sequence reads: CASSLRTDTGELFF. The CDR3 DNA follows: TGTGCCAGCAGCCTGAGGACCGACACCGGGGAGCTGTTTTTT.

The J gene is TRBJ2-3, the V gene TRBV19; the match to TRBD2 covers 13 bases. Germline V gene lookup returns CDR1 LNHDA and CDR2 SQIVND (reference sequence). This CDR3 spans 18 amino acids. V was pared by 7 bases and J by 1 base, with 11 bases of the junction left unmatched. CDR3 DNA: TGTGCCAGTACCGAGACTAGCGGGGGGCCCTGGGGCACAGATACGCAGTATTTT. Its translation is CASTETSGGPWGTDTQYF. The entire variable domain, with the rest obtained from reference TRBV19 and TRBJ2-3, is as follows: DGGITQSPKYLFRKEGQNVTLSCEQNLNHDAMYWYRQDPGQGLRLIYYSQIVNDFQKGDIAEGYSVSREKKESFPLTVTSAQKNPTAFYLCASTETSGGPWGTDTQYFGPGTRLTVL.

The rearrangement uses TRBV5-4 and TRBJ1-2; 7 bases are a match to TRBD1. Germline values: CDR1 SGHNT, CDR2 YYREEE (reference sequence). After removal of 4 bases from V and 8 bases from J, the junction contained 20 bases not matched to a gene. The CDR3 length is 17 residues. The CDR3 region has the DNA TGTGCCAGCAGCCGCAAGGATGGGGGGAAGACAGGGCTCGGCTACACCTTC. Protein sequence: CASSRKDGGKTGLGYTF.

The CDR3 sequence is CASSIQGSGANVLTF. As DNA, the CDR3 is TGTGCCAGTAGTATCCAGGGGTCAGGGGCCAACGTCCTGACTTTC. This chain joins TRBV19 and TRBJ2-6; TRBD1 might be the D (6 bases). Trimming took 3 bases from V and 4 from J, leaving 10 bases between them. Germline values: CDR1 LNHDA, CDR2 SQIVND (reference sequence). The CDR3 is 15 amino acids.

A remark on this clone: At one boundary the junction diverges from the germline segment, which might be a read error. This rearrangement joins TRBV11-3 to TRBJ2-5, with 9 bases fitting TRBD2. The germline V gene encodes CDR1 SGHNT and CDR2 YENEEA. This CDR3 contains 15 residues. The DNA for the CDR3 is TGTGCCAGCAGCATAGAAGCGGGGGGCCAAGAGACCCAGTACTTC. It codes for CASSIEAGGQETQYF.

The chain joins TRBV7-9 to TRBJ2-7; 10 bases are shared with TRBD1. J lost 7 bases, V lost 5 bases, and 11 bases had no gene match. The CDR3 is 15 amino acids. Germline V gene sequence: CDR1 SEHNR, CDR2 FQNEAQ (reference sequence). In DNA form, the CDR3 reads TGTGCCAGCAGCGCCCGACAGGGGGCGAAATGGGAGCAGTACTTC. This gives the protein CASSARQGAKWEQYF.

This rearrangement joins TRBV2 to TRBJ2-4; 9 bases are a match to TRBD2. This CDR3 has 16 residues. Germline lookup yields CDR1 SNHLY and CDR2 FYNNEI. Trimming cost V 6 bases and J 1 base; bases outside gene matches: 7. CDR3 in DNA: TGTGCCAGCAGGGGTAGCGGGAGTGTGGCCAAAAACATTCAGTACTTC. Translated, it gives CASRGSGSVAKNIQYF.

This clone was detected only once. The chain is built from TRBV19 and TRBJ2-2, with 7 bases identical to TRBD1. CDR3 length equals 14 residues. The junction had 7 bases not matched to a gene; V was cut back by 7 bases and J by 5 bases. CDR1 and CDR2 (germline): LNHDA, SQIVND (reference sequence). The CDR3 sequence is CASIPDRYTGELFF. CDR3 nucleotide sequence: TGTGCCAGTATCCCGGACAGGTATACCGGGGAGCTGTTTTTT.